This T cell receptor (beta chain) was recovered during a study of blood T cells in healthy people across ages. Broader study findings: Naive CD4+ cell counts and diversity both ran higher in long-lived than in aged donors.

V lost 6 bases and J 8 bases, leaving 11 bases between the germline ends. In germline, CDR1 is MNHEY, CDR2 SVGEGT. The CDR3 is 12 amino acids. Primers used in a second PCR of roughly 6 to 11 cycles were a sample-barcoded 5' primer and a J-beta primer mix. TCRdb ran MiXCR on the 5' RACE reads and lists one entry per CDR3 protein. Among around 2 million distinct CDR3 sequences, about 39% were seen once, and the ten largest hold about 23%. In the case of this clonotype: The antigen remains unidentified.

Peripheral blood was drawn, about 10 milliliters per donor. This receptor was identified in a human donor in good health. V usage is TRBV6-2 or TRBV6-3 and J usage is TRBJ2-1, with D possibly being TRBD1 (6 bases). Sequencing was done on a sample of blood. CDR3: CASSRGQHEQFF. In nucleotides, the CDR3 is TGTGCCAGCAGCCGTGGACAGCATGAGCAGTTCTTC.